The 11 T cell receptor beta chains reported below all come from one sample, sequenced in a study of blood T cell repertoires in COVID-19. Profiling relied on immunoSEQ multiplex PCR, and the TCRdb table lists in-frame clones only, not all of them. The repertoire holds approximately 320,000 clones, 90% seen once, with roughly 2.5% in the top ten. The material sequenced was PBMCs or T cells enriched from blood (not recorded which). Every receptor here comes from a man in his fifties or sixties who had recovered from COVID-19.

V and J are TRBV18 and TRBJ2-3, with 10 bases fitting TRBD1. The CDR3 sequence is 15 residues long. V lost 3 bases and J lost 10; bases outside the gene matches: 10. Germline loops: CDR1 KGHSH, CDR2 LQKENI. Here the CDR3 DNA reads TGTGCCAGCTCACCCGGCGGGACAGGGGTTGGGTCGCAGTATTTT. This gives the protein CASSPGGTGVGSQYF.

The DNA for the CDR3 is TGCGCCAGCAGCTTCGACGGCCCCCAGGGCACGGGCTACACCTTC. Translating gives CASSFDGPQGTGYTF. The V gene is TRBV5-1, the J gene TRBJ1-2; D is perhaps TRBD1 (5 bases). The length of the CDR3 is 15 residues. Germline assignment: CDR1 SGHRS and CDR2 YFSETQ. V lost 2 bases, J lost 8 bases, and 19 bases lay in between. Looking up the rest from reference TRBV5-1 and TRBJ1-2 gives the full variable domain: KAGVTQTPRYLIKTRGQQVTLSCSPISGHRSVSWYQQTPGQGLQFLFEYFSETQRNKGNFPGRFSGRQFSNSRSEMNVSTLELGDSALYLCASSFDGPQGTGYTFGSGTRLTVV.

This CDR3 reads CAWSVGGGGNTEAFF. CDR3 sequence (DNA): TGTGCCTGGAGTGTCGGCGGCGGAGGGAACACTGAAGCTTTCTTT. V is TRBV30 and J is TRBJ1-1; D gene uncertain. Germline CDR1 GTSNPN, CDR2 SVGIG (reference sequence). This CDR3 has 15 amino acids. The V and J ends lost 0 bases and 1 base respectively, with 12 bases between them.

In this sample, this clone turned up once. The rearrangement joins TRBV20-1 to TRBJ2-1, with 9 nucleotides matching TRBD2. The CDR3 is made up of 17 amino acids. The germline V gene has CDR1 DFQATT and CDR2 SNEGSKA (reference sequence). V shed 3 bases, J shed 4 bases, and the junction held 13 bases outside the gene matches. CDR3 sequence (DNA): TGCAGTGCTAGTGACAGGGTGCGGGGGGGTTTATACAATGAGCAGTTCTTC. Translating gives CSASDRVRGGLYNEQFF.

The chain links TRBV7-2 to TRBJ2-2; 7 bases line up with TRBD2. Germline V gene sequence: CDR1 SGHTA, CDR2 FQGNSA. Trimming cost V 4 bases and J 6 bases; bases outside gene matches: 5. The CDR3 runs 14 residues. CDR3: CASSSRRGAGELFF. In DNA, the CDR3 is TGTGCCAGCAGCTCCCGCCGGGGGGCCGGGGAGCTGTTTTTT. Supplemented by reference TRBV7-2 and TRBJ2-2, the full variable domain reads GAGVSQSPSNKVTEKGKDVELRCDPISGHTALYWYRQSLGQGLEFLIYFQGNSAPDKSGLPSDRFSAERTGGSVSTLTIQRTQQEDSAVYLCASSSRRGAGELFFGEGSRLTVL.

In nucleotides, the CDR3 is TGTGCCAGCAGCCAGGGCCATTTGAACACTGAAGCTTTCTTT. Protein sequence: CASSQGHLNTEAFF. The V gene is TRBV3-1 (or the pseudogene TRBV3-2), the J gene TRBJ1-1; no clear D. Trimming cost V 3 bases and J 0 bases, with 8 bases left between them. The CDR3 length is 14 residues. Per germline, CDR1 LGHDT and CDR2 YNNKEL (reference sequence).

The chain uses TRBV28 and TRBJ2-7, with D uncertain. The germline V gene encodes CDR1 MDHEN and CDR2 SYDVKM. There are 13 residues in the CDR3. V was cut by 2 bases and J by 4 bases, with 9 bases left in between. The CDR3 DNA reads as TGTGCCAGCAGTTTAGTGTCCAGGTACGAGCAGTACTTC. This sequence encodes CASSLVSRYEQYF.

This clone was recorded only once. The gene calls are TRBV5-1 and TRBJ2-3; D may be TRBD2 (6 bases). The CDR3 is 14 residues long. The germline V gene encodes CDR1 SGHRS and CDR2 YFSETQ. Trimming stripped 1 base from V and 7 bases from J, with 13 bases between. The CDR3 here is CASSLSSGGNTQYF. The CDR3, as DNA: TGCGCCAGCAGCTTGAGCAGCGGAGGGAATACGCAGTATTTT.

This clone was recorded once. The chain joins TRBV6-5 to TRBJ2-2; 9 bases are a match to TRBD1. Germline CDR1 is MNHEY and CDR2 is SVGAGI. The CDR3 is 16 residues long. J lost 0 bases, V lost 2 bases, and 1 base had no gene match. CDR3 residues: CASSYGTGTNTGELFF. For the CDR3, the DNA is TGTGCCAGCAGTTACGGGACAGGGACGAACACCGGGGAGCTGTTTTTT.

The J gene is TRBJ2-1, the V gene TRBV7-3; 7 nucleotides match TRBD1. The CDR3 loop spans 13 amino acids. Germline CDR1 is SGHTA and CDR2 is FQGTGA. V dropped 5 bases and J dropped 6; count of bases not matched to a gene: 4. The CDR3 reads CASSLRGLNEQFF. CDR3 DNA: TGTGCCAGCAGCCTTAGGGGGCTCAATGAGCAGTTCTTC.

The rearrangement links TRBV19 to TRBJ2-7; possibly TRBD1 for D (6 bases). The germline V gene has CDR1 LNHDA and CDR2 SQIVND (reference sequence). Trimming took 5 bases from V and 2 from J, leaving 22 bases between them. This CDR3 is built from 17 residues. Written as DNA, the CDR3 is TGTGCCAGTAGTCTCCAGCTCAAACGGACAGCACCCTACGAGCAGTACTTC. Protein sequence: CASSLQLKRTAPYEQYF.